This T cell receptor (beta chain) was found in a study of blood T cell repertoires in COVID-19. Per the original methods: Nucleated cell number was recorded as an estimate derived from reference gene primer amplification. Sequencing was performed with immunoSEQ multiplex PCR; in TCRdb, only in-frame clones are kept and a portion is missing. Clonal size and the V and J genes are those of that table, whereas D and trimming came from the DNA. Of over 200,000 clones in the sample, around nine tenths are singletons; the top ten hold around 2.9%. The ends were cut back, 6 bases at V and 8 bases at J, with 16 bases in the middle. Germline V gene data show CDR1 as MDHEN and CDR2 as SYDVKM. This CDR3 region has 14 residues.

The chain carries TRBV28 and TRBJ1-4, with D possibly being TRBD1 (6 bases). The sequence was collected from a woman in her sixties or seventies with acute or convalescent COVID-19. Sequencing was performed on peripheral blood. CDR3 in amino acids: CASREQGGVEKLFF. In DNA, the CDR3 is TGTGCCAGCAGGGAACAGGGCGGCGTGGAAAAACTGTTTTTT.